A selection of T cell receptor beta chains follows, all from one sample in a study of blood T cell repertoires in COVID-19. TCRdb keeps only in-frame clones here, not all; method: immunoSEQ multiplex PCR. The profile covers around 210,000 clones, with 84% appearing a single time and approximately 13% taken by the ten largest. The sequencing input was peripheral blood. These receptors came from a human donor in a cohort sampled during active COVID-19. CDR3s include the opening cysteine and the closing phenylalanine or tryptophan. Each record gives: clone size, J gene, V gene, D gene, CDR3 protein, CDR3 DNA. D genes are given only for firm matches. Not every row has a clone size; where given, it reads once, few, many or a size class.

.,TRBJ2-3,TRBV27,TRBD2,CASSPSLAGAYYGTDTQYF,TGTGCCAGCAGTCCTTCACTAGCGGGAGCGTATTACGGCACAGATACGCAGTATTTT
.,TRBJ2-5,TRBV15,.,CATSRDGQLQETQYF,TGTGCCACCAGCAGAGATGGGCAGCTTCAAGAGACCCAGTACTTC
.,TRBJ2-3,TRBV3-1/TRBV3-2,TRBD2,CASRTSGSTDTQYF,TGTGCCAGCAGGACTAGCGGGAGCACAGATACGCAGTATTTT
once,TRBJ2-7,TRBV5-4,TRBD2,CASSSTSGSTPSYEQYF,TGTGCCAGCAGCTCTACTAGCGGGTCCACCCCCTCCTACGAGCAGTACTTC
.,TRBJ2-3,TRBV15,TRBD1,CATSRDRDRLTQYF,TGTGCCACCAGCAGAGACCGGGACAGACTTACGCAGTATTTT
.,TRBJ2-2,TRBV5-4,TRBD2,CASSPLAGGQNTGELFF,TGTGCCAGCAGCCCGTTAGCGGGAGGACAGAACACCGGGGAGCTGTTTTTT
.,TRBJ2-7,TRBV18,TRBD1,CASSPNGGQGYEQYF,TGTGCCAGCTCACCGAATGGAGGACAGGGCTACGAGCAGTACTTC
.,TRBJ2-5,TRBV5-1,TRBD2,CASSFGAGGTPRETQYF,TGCGCCAGCAGCTTCGGAGCGGGAGGGACCCCAAGAGAGACCCAGTACTTC
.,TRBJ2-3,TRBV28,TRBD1,CASMLKGAGDTQYF,TGTGCCAGCATGCTTAAGGGGGCAGGAGATACGCAGTATTTT
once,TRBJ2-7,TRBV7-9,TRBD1,CASSGGQPFYEQYF,TGTGCCAGCAGCGGGGGACAGCCCTTCTACGAGCAGTACTTC
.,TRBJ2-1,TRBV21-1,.,CASSRTSGLPNEQFF,TGTGCCAGCAGCCGGACTAGCGGTTTGCCCAATGAGCAGTTCTTC
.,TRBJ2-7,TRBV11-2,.,CASSLETVSSYEQYF,TGTGCCAGCAGCTTAGAAACGGTTTCCTCCTACGAGCAGTACTTC
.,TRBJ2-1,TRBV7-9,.,CASSLGQDYNEQFF,TGTGCCAGCAGCTTAGGACAGGATTACAATGAGCAGTTCTTC
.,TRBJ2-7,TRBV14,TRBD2,CASSLTSGGLYEQYF,TGTGCCAGCAGCCTAACTAGCGGGGGGCTCTACGAGCAGTACTTC
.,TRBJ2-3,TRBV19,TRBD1,CASRGQGEADTQYF,TGTGCCAGTAGAGGACAGGGGGAAGCAGATACGCAGTATTTT
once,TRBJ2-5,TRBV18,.,CASSPQGLQETQYF,TGTGCCAGCTCACCGCAGGGGCTCCAAGAGACCCAGTACTTC
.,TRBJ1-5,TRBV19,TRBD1,CASSWTGDSNQPQHF,TGTGCCAGTAGTTGGACAGGTGATAGCAATCAGCCCCAGCATTTT
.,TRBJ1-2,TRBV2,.,CATDPGKRNYGYTF,TGTGCCACAGACCCCGGGAAACGCAACTATGGCTACACCTTC
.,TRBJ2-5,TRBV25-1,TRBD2,CASSTKIAGGQETQYF,TGTGCCAGCTCCACAAAAATAGCGGGAGGTCAAGAGACCCAGTACTTC
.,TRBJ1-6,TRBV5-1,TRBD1,CASKDRVSNSPLHF,TGCGCCAGCAAAGACAGGGTCAGCAATTCACCCCTCCACTTT